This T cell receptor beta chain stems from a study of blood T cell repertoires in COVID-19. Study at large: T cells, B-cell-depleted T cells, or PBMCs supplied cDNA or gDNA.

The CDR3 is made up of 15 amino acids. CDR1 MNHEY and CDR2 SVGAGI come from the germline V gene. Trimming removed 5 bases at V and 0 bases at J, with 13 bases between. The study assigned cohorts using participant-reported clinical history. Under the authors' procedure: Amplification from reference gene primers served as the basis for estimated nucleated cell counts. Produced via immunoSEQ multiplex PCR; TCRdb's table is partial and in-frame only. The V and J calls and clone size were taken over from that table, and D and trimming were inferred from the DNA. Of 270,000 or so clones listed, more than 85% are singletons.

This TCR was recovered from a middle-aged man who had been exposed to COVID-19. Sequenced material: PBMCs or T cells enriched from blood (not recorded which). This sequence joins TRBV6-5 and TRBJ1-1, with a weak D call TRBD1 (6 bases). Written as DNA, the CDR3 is TGTGCCAGCAGTAGGCCACAGGGTCTGAACACTGAAGCTTTCTTT. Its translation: CASSRPQGLNTEAFF.